Below are 24 T cell receptor beta chains sequenced from a single sample in a study of T cell responses to AZD1222 COVID-19 vaccine. The method was immunoSEQ multiplex PCR; TCRdb's version includes in-frame clones alone and lacks a portion of them. Altogether tens of thousands of clones are present, about 91% being singletons, with the ten largest covering 5% to 6.5%. The sample consisted of peripheral blood, taken 28 days after the second AZD1222 dose. These receptors all come from an adult who received the AZD1222 COVID-19 vaccine.

The chain is built from TRBV4-1 and TRBJ1-4; unclear D gene. Germline values: CDR1 MGHRA, CDR2 YSYEKL. CDR3 length: 16 residues. V was cut by 4 bases and J by 8 bases, with 20 bases left in between. The CDR3 DNA is TGCGCCAGCAGCCCCTCCGGAGGTCCCGGAGAGGAAAAACTGTTTTTT. Residues: CASSPSGGPGEEKLFF.

The chain recombines TRBV30 with TRBJ2-7; D perhaps matches TRBD2 (6 bases). The V end was cut by 3 bases, the J end by 1 base, with 22 bases between. Per the germline V gene, CDR1 is GTSNPN and CDR2 is SVGIG (reference sequence). This CDR3 region has 17 residues. CDR3 bases: TGTGCCTGGAGGGCCAGGACTGCGCGGGAAGGGTCCTACGAGCAGTACTTC. It codes for CAWRARTAREGSYEQYF.

The J gene is TRBJ1-1, the V gene TRBV19, with 8 bases that match TRBD1. V shed 8 bases, J shed 3 bases, and the junction held 11 bases outside the gene matches. CDR1 is LNHDA and CDR2 is SQIVND in the germline V gene (reference sequence). The length of the CDR3 is 15 residues. The CDR3 nucleotides are TGTGCCAGTTCGCAGGGGGCACCTCGTTACACTGAAGCTTTCTTT. Translated: CASSQGAPRYTEAFF.

The V gene is TRBV10-2, the J gene TRBJ1-1; D gene uncertain. The CDR3 is 13 residues long. V shed 6 bases and J shed 2 bases, with 10 bases lying between them. Germline V lookup: CDR1 WSHSY, CDR2 SAAADI. CDR3 sequence (DNA): TGCGCCAGCAGCCTAACCTTAAACACTGAAGCTTTCTTT. Translating gives CASSLTLNTEAFF.

This clone is a singleton in its sample. The chain combines TRBV3-1 (or the pseudogene TRBV3-2) with TRBJ1-3, with D tentatively TRBD1 (5 bases). The CDR3 spans 14 residues. Trimming shortened V by 1 base and J by 9 bases, and 13 bases separated the two germline ends. Germline lookup yields CDR1 LGHDT and CDR2 YNNKEL (reference sequence). The CDR3, as DNA: TGTGCCAGCAGCCAAGGTTCAGGGAGGAGCACCATATATTTT. The encoded protein is CASSQGSGRSTIYF.

The J gene is TRBJ1-2, the V gene TRBV10-3; D is possibly TRBD1 (5 bases). Germline-derived CDR1 and CDR2 are ENHRY and SYGVKD. This CDR3 spans 14 amino acids. V lost 5 bases, J lost 7 bases, and 17 bases lay in between. CDR3 bases: TGTGCCATCAGTACCCAAAGCGGGGGAGCTGGCTACACCTTC. The encoded protein is CAISTQSGGAGYTF.

V and J are TRBV3-1 (or the pseudogene TRBV3-2) and TRBJ1-3; D is uncertain. CDR1 and CDR2 (germline): LGHDT, YNNKEL (reference sequence). V was shortened by 2 bases and J by 0 bases, with 11 bases between the two germline ends. The CDR3 loop spans 16 amino acids. The CDR3 loop is CASSQIRTRSGNTIYF. The CDR3 bases are TGTGCCAGCAGCCAAATTCGCACCCGCTCTGGAAACACCATATATTTT.

The chain employs TRBV5-5 and TRBJ2-5, with D possibly matching TRBD1 (6 bases). Germline loops: CDR1 SGHKS, CDR2 YYEKEE (reference sequence). This CDR3 region has 15 residues. Trimming pared 3 bases from V and 2 bases from J, leaving 14 bases between. CDR3 region: CASSSYRAVQETQYF. As DNA, the CDR3 is TGTGCCAGCAGCTCATACAGGGCCGTACAAGAGACCCAGTACTTC. Using reference TRBV5-5 and TRBJ2-5 for the parts outside the CDR3, the full variable domain is DAGVTQSPTHLIKTRGQQVTLRCSPISGHKSVSWYQQVLGQGPQFIFQYYEKEERGRGNFPDRFSARQFPNYSSELNVNALLLGDSALYLCASSSYRAVQETQYFGPGTRLLVL.

V and J are TRBV6-5 and TRBJ2-1; no clear D gene. Germline V CDR1 and CDR2: MNHEY, SVGAGI. Between the trimmed V and J ends, which lost 3 bases and 2 bases, there was a span of 8 bases. The CDR3 length is 14 residues. DNA for the CDR3: TGTGCCAGCAGTTATTCGCCGCCCTACAATGAGCAGTTCTTC. It yields the protein CASSYSPPYNEQFF.

V usage is TRBV10-1 and J usage is TRBJ2-3; D is uncertain. V shed 0 bases and J shed 9 bases, with 10 bases lying between them. Germline assignment: CDR1 WNHNN and CDR2 SYGVQD (reference sequence). This CDR3 spans 13 amino acids. CDR3 sequence: CASSESGSRTQYF. The CDR3 nucleotides are TGCGCCAGCAGTGAGTCAGGGTCGCGCACGCAGTATTTT.

A single count supports this clone. This rearrangement joins TRBV28 to TRBJ2-3; D gene uncertain. There are 11 residues in the CDR3. The V end was cut by 5 bases, the J end by 4 bases, with 4 bases between. The V gene's germline CDR1 is MDHEN and CDR2 SYDVKM. CDR3 nucleotides: TGTGCCAGCAGTAACCCAGATACGCAGTATTTT. The encoded protein is CASSNPDTQYF. Full variable domain (outside the CDR3, taken from reference TRBV28 and TRBJ2-3): DVKVTQSSRYLVKRTGEKVFLECVQDMDHENMFWYRQDPGLGLRLIYFSYDVKMKEKGDIPEGYSVSREKKERFSLILESASTNQTSMYLCASSNPDTQYFGPGTRLTVL.

V is TRBV6-5 and J is TRBJ2-7; 7 nucleotides line up with TRBD2. From germline, CDR1 is MNHEY and CDR2 SVGAGI. CDR3 length: 13 amino acids. J lost 5 bases, V lost 7 bases, and 8 bases had no gene match. The CDR3 DNA is TGTGCCAGCACGGCCCCAGGGACTAACGAGCAGTACTTC. It yields the protein CASTAPGTNEQYF.

The rearrangement links TRBV2 to TRBJ1-5; TRBD1 matches 9 bases. This CDR3 is 14 amino acids long. CDR1 and CDR2 from the germline V gene are SNHLY and FYNNEI. The J segment lost 5 bases and the V segment lost 6 bases, leaving 5 bases of the junction unmatched. For the CDR3, the DNA is TGTGCCAGCAGCGTAACAGGGGGCCATCAGCCCCAGCATTTT. Translating gives CASSVTGGHQPQHF.

This chain uses TRBV11-2 with TRBJ1-2; 9 bases line up with TRBD1. CDR3 length equals 14 residues. V lost 5 bases to trimming and J lost 5 bases; unmatched junction nucleotides: 6. Germline CDR1 reads SGHAT; CDR2 reads FQNNGV. CDR3 in amino acids: CASSRTGGSYGYTF. In nucleotides, the CDR3 is TGTGCCAGCAGCCGTACAGGGGGCTCTTATGGCTACACCTTC.

There are a few counts of this clone. The rearrangement joins TRBV29-1 to TRBJ2-7; D is perhaps TRBD2 (5 bases). Germline values: CDR1 SQVTM, CDR2 ANQGSEA. Trimming stripped 5 bases from V and 10 bases from J, with 18 bases between. The CDR3 has 12 residues. CDR3 in amino acids: CSVIGLSERQYF. DNA of the CDR3: TGCAGCGTTATAGGACTCTCCGAGCGTCAGTACTTC.

The chain carries TRBV21-1 and TRBJ2-7; no DNA check was done on the table's D call, TRBD2. TRBV21-1 is termed a pseudogene. The CDR3 length is 16 residues. The CDR3 DNA reads as TGTGCCAGCAGCAAAGGATGCGGGCACTTGAGGGACGAGCAGTACTTC. Translated: CASSKGCGHLRDEQYF.

Only a few counts were recorded for this clone. The CDR3: CASSVNRGNGYTF. CDR3 coding DNA: TGTGCCAGCAGCGTCAACAGGGGGAATGGCTACACCTTC. The V and J genes are TRBV9 and TRBJ1-2; TRBD1 aligns across 8 bases. The CDR3 loop spans 13 amino acids. J lost 6 bases, V lost 2 bases, and 3 bases had no gene match. The V gene's germline CDR1 is SGDLS and CDR2 YYNGEE. Together with reference TRBV9 and TRBJ1-2, the CDR3 gives the full variable domain: DSGVTQTPKHLITATGQRVTLRCSPRSGDLSVYWYQQSLDQGLQFLIQYYNGEERAKGNILERFSAQQFPDLHSELNLSSLELGDSALYFCASSVNRGNGYTFGSGTRLTVV.

This chain uses TRBV12-3 or TRBV12-4 with TRBJ2-7; TRBD1 might be the D (6 bases). CDR3 size: 13 residues. Trimming took off 6 bases at V and 6 bases at J, with 15 bases between the two ends. DNA of the CDR3: TGTGCCAGCAGCCTCCTACAGGGTGGCGAGCAGTACTTC. Translation: CASSLLQGGEQYF.

The genes are TRBV5-5 and TRBJ1-1; 7 bases map to TRBD1. Germline lookup yields CDR1 SGHKS and CDR2 YYEKEE (reference sequence). J lost 1 base, V lost 3 bases, and 9 bases had no gene match. CDR3 length equals 16 residues. The CDR3 DNA follows: TGTGCCAGCAGCTCCTACACAGGGGTGAGGAACACTGAAGCTTTCTTT. Protein: CASSSYTGVRNTEAFF.

The CDR3 region is CASSLAAQQGKLFF. The CDR3 coding sequence is TGTGCCAGCAGCTTGGCCGCACAGCAAGGGAAACTGTTTTTT. The chain recombines TRBV5-6 with TRBJ1-4; D ambiguous. The ends were cut back, 0 bases at V and 11 bases at J, with 14 bases in the middle. The CDR3 has 14 amino acids. Per germline, CDR1 SGHDT and CDR2 YYEEEE. Combining the CDR3 with reference TRBV5-6 and TRBJ1-4 gives the whole variable domain DAGVTQSPTHLIKTRGQQVTLRCSPKSGHDTVSWYQQALGQGPQFIFQYYEEEERQRGNFPDRFSGHQFPNYSSELNVNALLLGDSALYLCASSLAAQQGKLFFGSGTQLSVL.

The chain is built from TRBV19 and TRBJ1-2; D is unresolved. Per germline, CDR1 LNHDA and CDR2 SQIVND (reference sequence). The V end lost 3 bases, the J end lost 2 bases, and 10 bases lay between the germline ends. There are 14 residues in the CDR3. CDR3 sequence (DNA): TGTGCCAGTAGTATGGAGGGCCGGAACTATGGCTACACCTTC. Residues: CASSMEGRNYGYTF.

The rearrangement links TRBV30 to TRBJ1-2, with 8 bases that match TRBD1. This CDR3 is built from 12 residues. V was pared by 8 bases and J by 6 bases, with 8 bases of the junction left unmatched. The germline CDR1 and CDR2 sequences are GTSNPN and SVGIG (reference sequence). The CDR3 sequence: CARNRGLDGYTF. The CDR3 nucleotides read TGTGCCCGCAACAGGGGGTTGGATGGCTACACCTTC.

V usage is TRBV11-2 and J usage is TRBJ1-1; tentatively, D is TRBD1 (6 bases). Trimming took off 3 bases at V and 3 bases at J, with 8 bases between the two ends. Germline V gives CDR1 SGHAT, CDR2 FQNNGV. This CDR3 is built from 13 residues. The DNA for the CDR3 is TGTGCCAGCAGCTTCAACAGGGACACTGAAGCTTTCTTT. It codes for CASSFNRDTEAFF.

The rearrangement uses TRBV25-1 and TRBJ2-2; D possibly corresponds to TRBD1 (5 bases). CDR1 and CDR2 (germline): MGHDK, SYGVNS. V was clipped by 7 bases and J by 2 bases, with 14 bases between them. The CDR3 sequence is 15 residues long. This CDR3 is CASTKDSFNTGELFF. The CDR3 DNA reads as TGTGCCAGCACGAAAGACAGCTTTAACACCGGGGAGCTGTTTTTT.